Sequencing of this TCR beta chain was carried out in a study of monozygotic twins with inflammatory bowel disease. The template switching step added UMIs that contained a 6-nucleotide sample barcode. One entry per CDR3 protein, without DNA, is what TCRdb gives after re-calling the 5' RACE reads. This sample contains roughly 320,000 distinct CDR3 sequences. As regards this clonotype: Its target is not known.

Findings and limits, study-wide: Among patients, repertoires may have gained variability from differing immunosuppressive treatments.

CDR3 length: 13 amino acids. Germline lookup yields CDR1 LGHNA and CDR2 YNFKEQ. The sequencing sample was made of blood. The chain employs TRBV4-2 and TRBJ2-3; TCRdb's D gene call, TRBD1, goes unchecked for lack of DNA. The TCR comes from a human donor with ulcerative colitis or Crohn's disease, or a healthy co-twin of an affected twin (not recorded which). Here the CDR3 reads CASSHPDRDTQYF.